Each of the 8 T cell receptor beta chains below was sequenced from the same sample in a study of Ad26.COV2.S vaccination and SARS-CoV-2 variants. The repertoire was sequenced with immunoSEQ multiplex PCR; TCRdb's copy has only in-frame clones and lacks some. The sample comprises roughly 400,000 clones, roughly 90% of which are singletons, and 1.5% to 2% rests with the top ten. The treatment denotes: 15 to 20 received Ad26.COV2.S at low or high dose, single or two shots; about 5 received placebo; per-sample allocation not given. Day 63 after the first injection of vaccine or placebo was the sampling time. Sequencing used peripheral blood, obtained in a trial of Ad26.COV2.S vaccine versus placebo. Receptor source: a person aged 18-60 years who received the Ad26.COV2.S COVID-19 vaccine or a placebo.

As regards this clone: Additional DNA sequences in this sample encode the identical CDR3. This chain connects TRBV5-1 to TRBJ1-1, with D tentatively TRBD1 (5 bases). This CDR3 is built from 11 residues. Germline V gives CDR1 SGHRS, CDR2 YFSETQ. Trimming removed 4 bases at V and 5 bases at J, with 6 bases between. The CDR3 protein is CASSGGTEAFF. For the CDR3, the DNA is TGCGCCAGCAGCGGGGGGACTGAAGCTTTCTTT.

V usage is TRBV28 and J usage is TRBJ2-7, with D maybe TRBD1 (6 bases). Germline CDR1 MDHEN, CDR2 SYDVKM. V lost 4 bases, J lost 11 bases, and 15 bases lay in between. The CDR3 is 12 residues long. CDR3 bases: TGTGCCAGCAGTTATGCCTCAGGGGAAGAGTACTTC. As protein: CASSYASGEEYF.

This chain connects TRBV6-5 to TRBJ1-2, with a possible D match to TRBD1 (5 bases). Looked up from germline, CDR1 is MNHEY and CDR2 is SVGAGI. The V and J ends lost 0 bases and 2 bases respectively, with 7 bases between them. CDR3 length: 14 residues. The CDR3 spells CASSYSRGNYGYTF. CDR3 sequence (DNA): TGTGCCAGCAGTTACTCGAGGGGAAACTATGGCTACACCTTC.

The genes are TRBV6-5 and TRBJ1-6, with a possible D match to TRBD1 (5 bases). Trimming cost V 8 bases and J 8 bases, with 16 bases left between them. Germline CDR1 is MNHEY and CDR2 is SVGAGI. The CDR3 contains 14 residues. The CDR3 loop is CASCPGLGDSPLHF. CDR3 DNA: TGTGCCAGCTGTCCGGGACTAGGGGATTCACCCCTCCACTTT.

The chain is built from TRBV6-5 and TRBJ2-3, with D perhaps matching TRBD1 or TRBD2 (5 bases each). With 10 bases removed from V and 4 bases from J, the gap between germline ends came to 15 bases. Germline CDR1 reads MNHEY; CDR2 reads SVGAGI. This CDR3 has 13 amino acids. The CDR3 DNA sequence: TGTGCCACCCAAGGGACCTCCTCAGATACGCAGTATTTT. It encodes CATQGTSSDTQYF.

V and J are TRBV3-1 (or the pseudogene TRBV3-2) and TRBJ2-1; no clear D. V was clipped by 3 bases and J by 8 bases, with 11 bases between them. Germline V gives CDR1 LGHDT, CDR2 YNNKEL (reference sequence). This CDR3 is 13 amino acids long. The DNA of the CDR3 is TGTGCCAGCAGCCATAGACCGAAGGATGAGCAGTTCTTC. Translated, it gives CASSHRPKDEQFF.

This chain connects TRBV5-4 to TRBJ2-1, with 12 bases that match TRBD2. Germline V gene lookup returns CDR1 SGHNT and CDR2 YYREEE (reference sequence). J was trimmed by 8 bases and V by 3 bases; bases with no gene match: 6. The CDR3 loop spans 15 amino acids. The CDR3 reads CASSSSGRVVDEQFF. The CDR3 bases are TGTGCCAGCAGCTCTAGCGGGAGGGTCGTAGATGAGCAGTTCTTC.

V gene TRBV5-1 combines with J gene TRBJ2-2; tentative D call: TRBD1 (6 bases). This CDR3 comprises 15 residues. The V gene's germline CDR1 is SGHRS and CDR2 YFSETQ. With 4 bases removed from V and 5 bases from J, the gap between germline ends came to 15 bases. Here the CDR3 reads CASSPGVASTGELFF. DNA of the CDR3: TGCGCCAGCAGCCCAGGGGTTGCGTCGACCGGGGAGCTGTTTTTT.